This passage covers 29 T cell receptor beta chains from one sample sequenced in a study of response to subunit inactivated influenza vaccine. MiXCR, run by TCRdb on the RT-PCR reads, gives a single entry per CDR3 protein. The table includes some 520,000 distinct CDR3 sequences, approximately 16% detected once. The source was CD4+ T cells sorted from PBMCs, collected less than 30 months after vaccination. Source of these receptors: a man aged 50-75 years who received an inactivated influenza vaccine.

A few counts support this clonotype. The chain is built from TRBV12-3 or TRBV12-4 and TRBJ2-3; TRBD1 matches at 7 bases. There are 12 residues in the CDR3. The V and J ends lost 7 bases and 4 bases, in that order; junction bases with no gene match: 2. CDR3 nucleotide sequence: TGTGCCAGCAACGACAGGGCAGATACGCAGTATTTT. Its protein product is CASNDRADTQYF.

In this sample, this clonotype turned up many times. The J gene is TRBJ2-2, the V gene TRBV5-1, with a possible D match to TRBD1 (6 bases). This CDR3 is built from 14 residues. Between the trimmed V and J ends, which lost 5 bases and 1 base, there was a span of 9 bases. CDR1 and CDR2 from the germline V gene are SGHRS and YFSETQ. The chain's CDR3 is CASSRGQNTGELFF. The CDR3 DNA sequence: TGCGCCAGCAGTCGGGGACAGAACACCGGGGAGCTGTTTTTT.

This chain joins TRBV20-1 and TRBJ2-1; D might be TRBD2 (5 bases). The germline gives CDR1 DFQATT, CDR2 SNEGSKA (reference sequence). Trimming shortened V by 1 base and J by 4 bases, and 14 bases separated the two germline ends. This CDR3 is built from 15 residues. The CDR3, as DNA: TGCAGTGCTAGAGTTGGCCAGGAGGCTTACAATGAGCAGTTCTTC. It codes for CSARVGQEAYNEQFF.

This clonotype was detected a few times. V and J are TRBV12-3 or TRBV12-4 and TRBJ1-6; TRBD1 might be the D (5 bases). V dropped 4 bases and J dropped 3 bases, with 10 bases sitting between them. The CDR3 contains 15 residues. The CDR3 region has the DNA TGTGCCAGCAGTTCGGGAGGGGACTATAATTCACCCCTCCACTTT. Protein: CASSSGGDYNSPLHF.

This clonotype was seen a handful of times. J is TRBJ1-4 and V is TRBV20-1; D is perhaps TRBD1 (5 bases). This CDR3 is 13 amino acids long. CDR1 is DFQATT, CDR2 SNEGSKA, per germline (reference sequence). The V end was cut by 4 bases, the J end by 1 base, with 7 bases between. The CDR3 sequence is CSAIGETNEKLFF. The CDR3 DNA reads TGCAGTGCTATAGGGGAAACTAATGAAAAACTGTTTTTT.

CDR3 in amino acids: CASSNAGTGNEKLFF. The CDR3 DNA is TGTGCCAGCAGTAATGCAGGGACAGGGAATGAAAAACTGTTTTTT. This sequence joins TRBV25-1 and TRBJ1-4; TRBD1 agrees at 9 bases. This CDR3 spans 15 amino acids. Germline values: CDR1 MGHDK, CDR2 SYGVNS. J lost 5 bases, V lost 5 bases, and 6 bases had no gene match.

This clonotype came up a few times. CDR3: CASSSRYNEQFF. CDR3 in DNA: TGTGCCAGCAGTTCCAGGTATAATGAGCAGTTCTTC. The V and J genes are TRBV12-3 or TRBV12-4 and TRBJ2-1; D is uncertain. The CDR3 is 12 amino acids. Trimming pared 4 bases from V and 7 bases from J, leaving 8 bases between.

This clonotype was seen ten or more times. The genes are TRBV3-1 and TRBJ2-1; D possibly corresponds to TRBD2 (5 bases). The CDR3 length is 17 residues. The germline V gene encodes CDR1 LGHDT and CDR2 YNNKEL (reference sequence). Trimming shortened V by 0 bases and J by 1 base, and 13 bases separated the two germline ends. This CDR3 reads CASSQDGLSLSYNEQFF. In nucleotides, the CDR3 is TGTGCCAGCAGCCAAGATGGACTCTCCCTGTCCTACAATGAGCAGTTCTTC.

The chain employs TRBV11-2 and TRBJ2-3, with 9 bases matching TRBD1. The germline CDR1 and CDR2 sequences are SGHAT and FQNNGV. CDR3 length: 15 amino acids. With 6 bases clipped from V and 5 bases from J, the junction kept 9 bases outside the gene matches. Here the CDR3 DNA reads TGTGCCAGCAGTTTGACAGGGGGGCATGGAGATACGCAGTATTTT. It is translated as CASSLTGGHGDTQYF.

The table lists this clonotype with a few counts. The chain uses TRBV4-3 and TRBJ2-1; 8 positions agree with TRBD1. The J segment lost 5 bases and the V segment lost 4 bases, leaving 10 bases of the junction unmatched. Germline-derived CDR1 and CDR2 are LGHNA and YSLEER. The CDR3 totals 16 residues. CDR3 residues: CASSRRTGTLDNEQFF. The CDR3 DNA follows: TGCGCCAGCAGCCGCCGGACAGGGACGCTCGACAATGAGCAGTTCTTC.

CDR3 loop: CASSPHRTAYEQYF. The CDR3 DNA reads TGTGCCAGCAGTCCACATCGGACAGCCTACGAGCAGTACTTC. The chain has TRBV12-3 or TRBV12-4 and TRBJ2-7; a weak D match, TRBD1 (6 bases). Trimming shortened V by 5 bases and J by 2 bases, and 13 bases separated the two germline ends. The CDR3 has 14 amino acids.

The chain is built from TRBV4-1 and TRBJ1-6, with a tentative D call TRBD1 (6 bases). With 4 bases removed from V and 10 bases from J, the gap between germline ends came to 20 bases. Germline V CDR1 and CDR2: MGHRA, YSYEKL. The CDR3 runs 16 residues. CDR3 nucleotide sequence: TGCGCCAGCAGCCCTTTCGGGACATCGGACTCCTCACCCCTCCACTTT. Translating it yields CASSPFGTSDSSPLHF.

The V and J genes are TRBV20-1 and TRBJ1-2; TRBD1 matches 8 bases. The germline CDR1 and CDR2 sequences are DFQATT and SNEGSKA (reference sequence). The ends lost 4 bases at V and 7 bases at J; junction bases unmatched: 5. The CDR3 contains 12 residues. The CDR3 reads CSAKQGVGGYTF. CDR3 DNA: TGCAGTGCTAAACAGGGGGTAGGTGGCTACACCTTC.

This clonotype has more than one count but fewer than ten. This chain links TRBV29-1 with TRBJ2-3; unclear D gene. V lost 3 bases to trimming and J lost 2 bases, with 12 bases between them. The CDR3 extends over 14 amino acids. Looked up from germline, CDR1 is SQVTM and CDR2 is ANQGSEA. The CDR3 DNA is TGCAGCGTTGACAGCACGGTTCTCACAGATACGCAGTATTTT. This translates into CSVDSTVLTDTQYF.

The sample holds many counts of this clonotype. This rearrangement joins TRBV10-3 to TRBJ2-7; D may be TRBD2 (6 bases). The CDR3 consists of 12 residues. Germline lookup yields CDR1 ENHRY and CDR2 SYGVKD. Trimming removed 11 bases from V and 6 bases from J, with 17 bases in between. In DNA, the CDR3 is TGTGCCGCTTCGACTAGTTCGTCCGAGCAGTACTTC. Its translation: CAASTSSSEQYF.

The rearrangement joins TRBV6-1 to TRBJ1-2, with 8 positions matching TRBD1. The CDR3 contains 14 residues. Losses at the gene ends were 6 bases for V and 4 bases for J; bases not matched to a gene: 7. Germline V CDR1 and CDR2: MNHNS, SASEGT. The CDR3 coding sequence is TGTGCCAGCAGCCCGGCAGGGGGCGTCTATGGCTACACCTTC. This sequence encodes CASSPAGGVYGYTF.

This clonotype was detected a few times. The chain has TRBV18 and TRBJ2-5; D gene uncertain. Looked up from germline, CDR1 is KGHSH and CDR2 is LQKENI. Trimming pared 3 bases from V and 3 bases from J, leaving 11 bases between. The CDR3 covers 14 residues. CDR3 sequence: CASSPSRKEETQYF. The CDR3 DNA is TGTGCCAGCTCACCTAGTCGTAAGGAAGAGACCCAGTACTTC. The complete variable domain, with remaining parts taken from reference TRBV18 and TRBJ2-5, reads NAGVMQNPRHLVRRRGQEARLRCSPMKGHSHVYWYRQLPEEGLKFMVYLQKENIIDESGMPKERFSAEFPKEGPSILRIQQVVRGDSAAYFCASSPSRKEETQYFGPGTRLLVL.

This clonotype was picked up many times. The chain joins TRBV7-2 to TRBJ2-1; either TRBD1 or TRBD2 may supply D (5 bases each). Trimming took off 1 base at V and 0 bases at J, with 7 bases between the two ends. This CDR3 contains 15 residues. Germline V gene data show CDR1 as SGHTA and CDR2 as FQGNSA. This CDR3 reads CASSLGGYSYNEQFF. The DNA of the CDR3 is TGTGCCAGCAGCTTAGGGGGGTACTCCTACAATGAGCAGTTCTTC. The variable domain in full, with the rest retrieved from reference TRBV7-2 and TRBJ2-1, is GAGVSQSPSNKVTEKGKDVELRCDPISGHTALYWYRQSLGQGLEFLIYFQGNSAPDKSGLPSDRFSAERTGGSVSTLTIQRTQQEDSAVYLCASSLGGYSYNEQFFGPGTRLTVL.

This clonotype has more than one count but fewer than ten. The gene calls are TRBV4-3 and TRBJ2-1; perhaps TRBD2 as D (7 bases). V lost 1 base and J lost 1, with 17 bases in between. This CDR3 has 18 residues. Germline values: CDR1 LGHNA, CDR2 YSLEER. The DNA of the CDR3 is TGCGCCAGCAGCCAAGTACTCCGGGGGGCGGTATCCTACAATGAGCAGTTCTTC. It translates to CASSQVLRGAVSYNEQFF.

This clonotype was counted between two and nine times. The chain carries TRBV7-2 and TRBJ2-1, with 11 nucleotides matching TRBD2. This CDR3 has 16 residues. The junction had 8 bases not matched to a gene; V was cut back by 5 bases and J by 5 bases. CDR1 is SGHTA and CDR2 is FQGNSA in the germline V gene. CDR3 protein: CASSPHGTSGNNEQFF. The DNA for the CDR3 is TGTGCCAGCAGCCCGCACGGGACTAGCGGAAACAATGAGCAGTTCTTC.

The CDR3 here is CAGTANYGYTF. The CDR3 DNA sequence: TGTGCCGGCACAGCTAACTATGGCTACACCTTC. The chain employs TRBV7-9 and TRBJ1-2, with D unclear. This CDR3 region has 11 residues. V was pared by 11 bases and J by 0 bases, with 7 bases between. Germline V gene lookup returns CDR1 SEHNR and CDR2 FQNEAQ (reference sequence).

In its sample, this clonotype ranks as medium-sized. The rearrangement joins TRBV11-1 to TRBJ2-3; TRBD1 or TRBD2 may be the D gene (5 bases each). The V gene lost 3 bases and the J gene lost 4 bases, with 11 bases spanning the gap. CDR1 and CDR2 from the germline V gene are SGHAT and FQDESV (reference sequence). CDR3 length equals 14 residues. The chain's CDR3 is CASSFNGAPDTQYF. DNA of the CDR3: TGTGCCAGCAGCTTTAACGGGGCCCCAGATACGCAGTATTTT.

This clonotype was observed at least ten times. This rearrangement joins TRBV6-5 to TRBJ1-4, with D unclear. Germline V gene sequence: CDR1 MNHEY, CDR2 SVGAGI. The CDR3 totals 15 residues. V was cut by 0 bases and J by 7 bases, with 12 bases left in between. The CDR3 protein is CASSYSGGLGEKLFF. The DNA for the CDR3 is TGTGCCAGCAGTTACTCTGGAGGTCTCGGTGAAAAACTGTTTTTT.

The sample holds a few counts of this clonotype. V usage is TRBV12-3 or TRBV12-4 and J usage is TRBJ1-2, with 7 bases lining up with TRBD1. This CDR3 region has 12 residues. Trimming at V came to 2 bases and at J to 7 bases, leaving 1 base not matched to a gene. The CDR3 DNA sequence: TGTGCCAGCAGTTTACGGACAGGTGGCTACACCTTC. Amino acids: CASSLRTGGYTF.

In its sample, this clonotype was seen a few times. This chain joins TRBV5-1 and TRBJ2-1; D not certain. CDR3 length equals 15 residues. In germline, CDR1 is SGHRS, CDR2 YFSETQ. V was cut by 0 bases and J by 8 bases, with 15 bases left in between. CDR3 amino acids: CASSLGGIGGDEQFF. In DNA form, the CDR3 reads TGCGCCAGCAGCTTGGGAGGTATCGGTGGCGATGAGCAGTTCTTC. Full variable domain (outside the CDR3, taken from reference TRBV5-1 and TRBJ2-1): KAGVTQTPRYLIKTRGQQVTLSCSPISGHRSVSWYQQTPGQGLQFLFEYFSETQRNKGNFPGRFSGRQFSNSRSEMNVSTLELGDSALYLCASSLGGIGGDEQFFGPGTRLTVL.

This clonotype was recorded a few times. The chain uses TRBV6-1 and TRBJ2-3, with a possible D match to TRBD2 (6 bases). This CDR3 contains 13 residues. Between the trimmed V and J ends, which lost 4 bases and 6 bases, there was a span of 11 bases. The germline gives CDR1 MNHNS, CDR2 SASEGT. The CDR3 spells CASSVAVPDTQYF. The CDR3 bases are TGTGCCAGCAGTGTAGCGGTCCCGGATACGCAGTATTTT.

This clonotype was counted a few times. CDR3 region: CASSQAGGQGRTDTQYF. The CDR3 coding sequence is TGTGCCAGCAGCCAAGCTGGGGGACAGGGTAGGACAGATACGCAGTATTTT. The chain couples TRBV4-2 to TRBJ2-3, with 9 bases aligning to TRBD1. This CDR3 comprises 17 residues. Trimming removed 1 base from V and 3 bases from J; junction bases left unmatched: 8. Germline CDR1 is LGHNA and CDR2 is YNFKEQ.

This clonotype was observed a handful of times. The CDR3 here is CSVRWVGGTYGYTF. For the CDR3, the DNA is TGCAGCGTCCGTTGGGTCGGGGGAACCTATGGCTACACCTTC. The genes are TRBV29-1 and TRBJ1-2; D perhaps matches TRBD1 (5 bases). The CDR3 extends over 14 amino acids. V was clipped by 6 bases and J by 4 bases, with 18 bases between them. Germline CDR1 is SQVTM and CDR2 is ANQGSEA.

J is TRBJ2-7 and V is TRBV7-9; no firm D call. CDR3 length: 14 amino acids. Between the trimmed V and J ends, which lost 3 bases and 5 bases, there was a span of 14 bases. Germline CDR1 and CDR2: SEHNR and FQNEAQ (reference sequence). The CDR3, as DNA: TGTGCCAGCAGCTTTTTACAGTCCTGGAACGAGCAGTACTTC. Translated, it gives CASSFLQSWNEQYF.